This record looks at one T cell receptor (beta chain) sequence and its context. What it recognizes is unknown. This entry belongs to a study of CXCR3-negative and CXCR3-positive naive CD8 T cells. Study outcomes and limitations: TCR interaction strength was inferred from TRB CDR3 physicochemistry, as CD5 matched across naive subsets. TRB CDR3s of CXCR3-positive naive cells were more hydrophobic than those of CXCR3-negative naive cells.

CD45RO-CCR7+CD27+CD95- characterized naive CD8+ T cells. UMI labels and 5' RACE were used to prepare the TRB cDNA libraries. TCRdb reprocessed the 5' RACE reads and keeps a single row for each CDR3 protein, giving no DNA. The sample includes over 95,000 distinct CDR3 sequences. The CDR3 extends over 15 amino acids. The V and J genes are TRBV12-3 or TRBV12-4 and TRBJ1-5; TCRdb outputs TRBD1, but without DNA this stays unchecked. This sequence was found in a human donor in good health. Some clones in this sample may be carry-over from other donors' samples. Sequencing was performed on naive CXCR3+ CD8+ T cells from blood. As for subset: CD45RO-CCR7+CD27+CD95- naive CD8+ T cells expressing CXCR3 (TNR3+). CDR3 protein: CASSFRGISNQPQHF.